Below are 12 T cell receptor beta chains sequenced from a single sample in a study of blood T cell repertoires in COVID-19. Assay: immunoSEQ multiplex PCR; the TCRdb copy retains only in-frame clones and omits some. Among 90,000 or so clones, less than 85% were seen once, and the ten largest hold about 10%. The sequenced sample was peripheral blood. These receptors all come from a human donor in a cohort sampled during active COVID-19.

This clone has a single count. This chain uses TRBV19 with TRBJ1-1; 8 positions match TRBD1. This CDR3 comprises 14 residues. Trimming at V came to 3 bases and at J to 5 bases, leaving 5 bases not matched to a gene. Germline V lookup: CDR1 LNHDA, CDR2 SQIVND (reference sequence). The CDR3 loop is CASSIAGGETEAFF. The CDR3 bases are TGTGCCAGTAGTATTGCAGGGGGCGAGACTGAAGCTTTCTTT.

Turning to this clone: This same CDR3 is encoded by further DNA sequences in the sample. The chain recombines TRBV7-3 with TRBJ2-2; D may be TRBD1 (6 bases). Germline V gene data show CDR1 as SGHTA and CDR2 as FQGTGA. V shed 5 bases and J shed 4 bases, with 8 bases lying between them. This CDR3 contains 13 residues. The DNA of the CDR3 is TGTGCCAGCAGCCCACAGGGCACCGGGGAGCTGTTTTTT. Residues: CASSPQGTGELFF.

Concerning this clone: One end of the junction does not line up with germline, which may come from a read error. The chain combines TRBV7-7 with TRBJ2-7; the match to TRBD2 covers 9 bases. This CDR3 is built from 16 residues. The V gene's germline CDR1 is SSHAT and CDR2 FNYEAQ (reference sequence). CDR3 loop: CASSPIAGAGSTEQYF. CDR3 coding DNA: TGTGCTAGCAGCCCTATAGCGGGAGCTGGTTCTACCGAGCAGTACTTC.

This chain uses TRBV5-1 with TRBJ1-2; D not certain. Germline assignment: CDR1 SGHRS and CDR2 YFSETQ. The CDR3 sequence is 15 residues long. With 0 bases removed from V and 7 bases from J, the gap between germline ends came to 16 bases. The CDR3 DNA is TGCGCCAGCAGCTTGGTGGGCAGCCCAGGAGGTGGCTACACCTTC. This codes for CASSLVGSPGGGYTF.

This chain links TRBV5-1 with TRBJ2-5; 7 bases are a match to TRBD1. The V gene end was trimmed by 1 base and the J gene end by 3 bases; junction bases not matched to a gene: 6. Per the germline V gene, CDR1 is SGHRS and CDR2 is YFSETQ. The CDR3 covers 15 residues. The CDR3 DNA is TGCGCCAGCAGCTTGTTACCAACAGGGGAAGAGACCCAGTACTTC. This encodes CASSLLPTGEETQYF.

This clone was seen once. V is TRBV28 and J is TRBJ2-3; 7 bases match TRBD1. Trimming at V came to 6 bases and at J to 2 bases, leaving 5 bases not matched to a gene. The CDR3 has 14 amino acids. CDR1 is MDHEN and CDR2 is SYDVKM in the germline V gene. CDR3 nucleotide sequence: TGTGCCAGCAGCTTACAGGGGTTCACAGATACGCAGTATTTT. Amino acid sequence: CASSLQGFTDTQYF.

The CDR3, as DNA: TGTGCCAGCAGCCTGGCCTGGGGGGGTTACAATGAGCAGTTCTTC. This encodes CASSLAWGGYNEQFF. The V and J genes are TRBV11-2 and TRBJ2-1, with 7 bases matching TRBD2. V gave up 5 bases and J gave up 4 bases; unmatched junction bases: 8. Germline loops: CDR1 SGHAT, CDR2 FQNNGV. The CDR3 is made up of 15 amino acids.

The CDR3 nucleotides are TGTGCCAGCAGTTTGACAGGGACTAATGAAAAACTGTTTTTT. Protein: CASSLTGTNEKLFF. The chain couples TRBV6-5 to TRBJ1-4, with 7 bases lining up with TRBD1. The CDR3 extends over 14 amino acids. Trimming cost V 4 bases and J 2 bases; bases outside gene matches: 1. Per germline, CDR1 MNHEY and CDR2 SVGAGI.

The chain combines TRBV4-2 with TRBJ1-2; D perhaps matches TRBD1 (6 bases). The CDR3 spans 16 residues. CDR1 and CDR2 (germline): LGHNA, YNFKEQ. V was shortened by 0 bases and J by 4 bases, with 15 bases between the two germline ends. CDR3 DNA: TGTGCCAGCAGCCAAGATGGGGCAGGGGATGGCTATGGCTACACCTTC. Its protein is CASSQDGAGDGYGYTF.

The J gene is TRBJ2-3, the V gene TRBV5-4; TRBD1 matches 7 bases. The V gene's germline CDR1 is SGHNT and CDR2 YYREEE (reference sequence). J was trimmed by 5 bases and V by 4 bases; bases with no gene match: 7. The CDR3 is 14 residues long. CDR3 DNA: TGTGCCAGCAGCGACACCCGGGACAGAGATACGCAGTATTTT. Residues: CASSDTRDRDTQYF.

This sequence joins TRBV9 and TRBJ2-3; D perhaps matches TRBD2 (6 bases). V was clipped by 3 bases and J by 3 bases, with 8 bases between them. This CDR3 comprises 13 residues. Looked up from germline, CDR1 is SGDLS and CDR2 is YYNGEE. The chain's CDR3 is CASSEGGTDTQYF. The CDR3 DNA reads TGTGCCAGCAGCGAAGGAGGGACAGATACGCAGTATTTT.

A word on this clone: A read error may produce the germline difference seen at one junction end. CDR3 in DNA: TGTGCCACCAGTTCGGGGAGTAACTATGACTACACCTTC. It yields the protein CATSSGSNYDYTF. The V and J genes are TRBV24-1 and TRBJ1-2; D remains unclear. This CDR3 is built from 13 residues. From germline, CDR1 is KGHDR and CDR2 SFDVKD.